The clone carrying this T cell receptor (beta chain) was recorded at least ten times. What it binds is unknown. Germline CDR1 KGHDR, CDR2 SFDVKD. V was pared by 0 bases and J by 2 bases, with 5 bases of the junction left unmatched. The CDR3 has 16 residues. The sample originates from a study of CD8+CD57+ T cells in acquired aplastic anemia. Study-level information: Sorting CD4+ and CD8+ cells gave DNA averaging about 3.2 ug. Healthy donors gave 11 million or so reads on average for CD4+ cells.

Study results and caveats: Around 29 CD8+ CDR3 sequences were shared between patients and controls. Patients did not significantly differ from controls in CD8+ Simpson's diversity.

Genomic DNA provided the template from which TCR beta VDJ and CDR3 profiles were obtained. TCRdb reprocessed the reads with MiXCR, giving one entry per CDR3 protein. Altogether about 220,000 distinct CDR3 sequences are present, about 37% being singletons, with the ten largest covering around 1.1%. The chain uses TRBV24-1 and TRBJ2-7; TRBD1 aligns across 8 bases. Sequenced sample: sorted CD4+, CD8+, or CD8+CD57+ T cells (not recorded which) from PBMCs. The source of this sequence is a human donor in good health, serving as a control. Here the CDR3 reads CATSDLPGRGPYEQYF. CDR3 DNA: TGTGCCACCAGTGATTTGCCCGGCAGGGGGCCCTACGAGCAGTACTTC.